Here is one T cell receptor beta chain with its context. Its cognate antigen is unknown. The data originate from a study of vaccination effects on CD4 cells after COVID-19. Measured with immunoSEQ multiplex PCR; TCRdb has only the in-frame clones, and not every one. This sample has fewer than 35,000 clones, with 65% to 75% found just once. This CDR3 comprises 13 residues. Germline V gene sequence: CDR1 SGHRS, CDR2 YFSETQ. Trimming shortened V by 6 bases and J by 4 bases, and 12 bases separated the two germline ends. Pools of viral peptides were used by the ViraFEST assay to expand antigen-specific CD4+ T cells ahead of sequencing. Cells that had been cultured for nine to eleven days were the source of isolated CD4+ T cells. Infection dated between March and December 2020, before the Alpha, Beta and Delta variants reached the United States. PBMC were cultured at a few million per well with roughly 10 IU/ml IL-2 and 10 ug/ml peptides. The authors exchanged half the medium for IL-2 medium on days 3 and 7.

The TCR comes from a human donor who had a prior SARS-CoV-2 infection. The V and J genes are TRBV5-1 and TRBJ2-3, with D perhaps matching TRBD1 (6 bases). The sample in question was CD4+ T cells from PBMCs cultured with a peptide pool, obtained before COVID-19 vaccination. This CDR3 is CASMMAGADTQYF. The DNA of the CDR3 is TGCGCCAGCATGATGGCAGGGGCAGATACGCAGTATTTT.